The next 3 T cell receptor beta chains were all read from a single sample in a study of blood T cells in healthy people across ages. The second PCR ran roughly 7 to 11 cycles with a sample-barcoded 5' primer and J-beta primers. One entry per CDR3 protein results from TCRdb running MiXCR on the 5' RACE reads. Of roughly 2 million distinct CDR3 sequences in the sample, about 49% are singletons; the top ten hold less than 2.5%. The sequenced sample consisted of blood. The origin of the receptors is a middle-aged woman in good health.

Ten or more counts support this clonotype. The chain has TRBV7-2 and TRBJ2-5; D tentatively fits TRBD1 or TRBD2 (6 bases each). Trimming removed 0 bases at V and 5 bases at J, with 10 bases between. Germline lookup yields CDR1 SGHTA and CDR2 FQGNSA. This CDR3 is built from 14 residues. The CDR3 DNA is TGTGCCAGCAGCTTAGCAGGGGGGAAGGAGACCCAGTACTTC. It codes for CASSLAGGKETQYF.

The CDR3 region has the DNA TGTGCCAGCAATCAGCGGGGGGGCCTTAGGAATGAGCAGTTCTTC. Its translation is CASNQRGGLRNEQFF. The chain links TRBV6-2 or TRBV6-3 to TRBJ2-1; 10 bases match TRBD2. Germline trimming cut 7 bases from V and 7 bases from J; bases unmatched to any gene: 10. The CDR3 spans 15 residues. The germline gives CDR1 MNHEY, CDR2 SVGEGT.

V gene TRBV2 combines with J gene TRBJ1-2; 7 bases align to TRBD1. V dropped 6 bases and J dropped 1; count of bases not matched to a gene: 8. Germline V gene lookup returns CDR1 SNHLY and CDR2 FYNNEI. There are 15 residues in the CDR3. As DNA, the CDR3 is TGTGCCAGCAGGTTCGGGACAGCAGTTAACTATGGCTACACCTTC. Translation gives CASRFGTAVNYGYTF.